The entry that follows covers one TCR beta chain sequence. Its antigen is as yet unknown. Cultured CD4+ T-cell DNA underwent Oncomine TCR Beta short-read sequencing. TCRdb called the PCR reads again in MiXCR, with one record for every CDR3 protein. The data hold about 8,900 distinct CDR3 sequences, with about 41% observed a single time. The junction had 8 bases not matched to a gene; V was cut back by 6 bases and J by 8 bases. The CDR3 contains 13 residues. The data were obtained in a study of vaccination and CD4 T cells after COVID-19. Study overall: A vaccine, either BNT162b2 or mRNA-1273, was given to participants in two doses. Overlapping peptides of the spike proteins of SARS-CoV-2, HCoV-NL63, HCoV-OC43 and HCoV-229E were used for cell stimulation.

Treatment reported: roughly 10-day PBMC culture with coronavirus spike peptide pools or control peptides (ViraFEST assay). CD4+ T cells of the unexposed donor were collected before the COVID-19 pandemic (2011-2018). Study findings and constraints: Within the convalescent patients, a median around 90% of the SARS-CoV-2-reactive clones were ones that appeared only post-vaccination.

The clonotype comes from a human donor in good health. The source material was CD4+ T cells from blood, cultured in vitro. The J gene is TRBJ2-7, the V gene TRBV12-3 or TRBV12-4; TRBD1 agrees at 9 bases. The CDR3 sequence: CASSPGQGEKQYF. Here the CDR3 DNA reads TGTGCCAGCAGCCCGGGACAGGGAGAAAAGCAGTACTTC.